Following are 15 T cell receptor beta chains from one sample sequenced in a study of T cells after yellow fever vaccination. TCRdb ran MiXCR on the 5' RACE reads and lists one entry per CDR3 protein. The data contain roughly 500,000 distinct CDR3 sequences, about a fifth of them singletons. This material consisted of PBMCs, taken 15 days after the yellow fever booster vaccination. All receptors come from a man aged 30-40 years who received the YFV17D yellow fever vaccine.

The CDR3 nucleotides are TGTGCCAGCAGTGTCTTGGCGGGAGTCGGGGATACGCAGTATTTT. Protein product: CASSVLAGVGDTQYF. This chain links TRBV3-1 with TRBJ2-3, with 7 positions matching TRBD2. The V gene end was trimmed by 6 bases and the J gene end by 6 bases; junction bases not matched to a gene: 12. The CDR3 consists of 15 residues. Germline assignment: CDR1 LGHDT and CDR2 YNNKEL (reference sequence).

V and J are TRBV29-1 and TRBJ2-1; D is uncertain. This CDR3 region has 12 residues. CDR1 is SQVTM, CDR2 ANQGSEA, per germline. V gave up 7 bases and J gave up 8 bases, with 15 bases separating them. The CDR3 sequence: CSALAFSDEQFF. CDR3 DNA: TGCAGCGCCTTAGCATTCTCAGATGAGCAGTTCTTC.

This clonotype was counted between two and nine times. The chain carries TRBV20-1 and TRBJ1-1; no definite D call. In germline, CDR1 is DFQATT, CDR2 SNEGSKA (reference sequence). The CDR3 spans 12 residues. The V end lost 7 bases, the J end lost 3 bases, and 12 bases lay between the germline ends. The CDR3 coding sequence is TGCAGTGGTTCAGGAGCCTACACTGAAGCTTTCTTT. This codes for CSGSGAYTEAFF.

The V gene is TRBV12-3 or TRBV12-4, the J gene TRBJ2-7; weak D call: TRBD2 (6 bases). The CDR3 length is 15 residues. The V and J ends lost 5 bases and 1 base respectively, with 15 bases between them. The chain's CDR3 is CASSRTGGVSYEQYF. The CDR3 nucleotides are TGTGCCAGCAGTCGAACCGGGGGAGTGTCCTACGAGCAGTACTTC.

This clonotype was observed a single time. The gene calls are TRBV7-2 and TRBJ2-7; weak D call: TRBD1 (6 bases). V dropped 4 bases and J dropped 6 bases, with 16 bases sitting between them. CDR3 size: 14 residues. Germline V gene data show CDR1 as SGHTA and CDR2 as FQGNSA. The CDR3 DNA reads as TGTGCCAGCAGCTCCATACAGGGTCTCTCCGAGCAGTACTTC. It is translated as CASSSIQGLSEQYF.

This sequence joins TRBV24-1 and TRBJ2-6; 7 nucleotides agree with TRBD2. The CDR3 sequence is 14 residues long. Germline assignment: CDR1 KGHDR and CDR2 SFDVKD. V trimming: 2 bases; J trimming: 7 bases; junction bases outside the gene matches: 1. CDR3 sequence reads: CATSDSGGANVLTF. The CDR3 coding sequence is TGTGCCACCAGTGATTCGGGGGGAGCCAACGTCCTGACTTTC.

V and J are TRBV18 and TRBJ2-3, with no clear D. Trimming stripped 2 bases from V and 1 base from J, with 7 bases between. Germline-derived CDR1 and CDR2 are KGHSH and LQKENI. The CDR3 extends over 14 amino acids. The CDR3 DNA follows: TGTGCCAGCTCACCATCAACTGGCACAGATACGCAGTATTTT. This gives the protein CASSPSTGTDTQYF.

The V and J genes are TRBV11-2 and TRBJ2-1; perhaps D is TRBD1 or TRBD2 (6 bases each). Trimming pared 1 base from V and 0 bases from J, leaving 10 bases between. Looked up from germline, CDR1 is SGHAT and CDR2 is FQNNGV. The CDR3 has 16 amino acids. The CDR3 coding sequence is TGTGCCAGCAGCTTAGGGGGGGCAAACTCCTACAATGAGCAGTTCTTC. Protein: CASSLGGANSYNEQFF.

The CDR3, as DNA: TGTGCCAGCAGTGATGCCCAGACCCAGTACTTC. This translates into CASSDAQTQYF. The chain uses TRBV7-2 and TRBJ2-5; unclear D gene. Germline lookup yields CDR1 SGHTA and CDR2 FQGNSA. Trimming shortened V by 6 bases and J by 6 bases, and 8 bases separated the two germline ends. The CDR3 runs to 11 residues.

This sequence joins TRBV4-3 and TRBJ1-1; 7 bases fit TRBD1. The CDR3 runs 16 residues. V lost 0 bases, J lost 4 bases, and 8 bases stayed unmatched. Germline assignment: CDR1 LGHNA and CDR2 YSLEER. The CDR3: CASSQDGGGASTEAFF. CDR3 DNA sequence: TGCGCCAGCAGCCAAGATGGAGGGGGCGCGAGCACTGAAGCTTTCTTT.

The chain recombines TRBV5-1 with TRBJ2-1; 12 bases match TRBD1. Germline V CDR1 and CDR2: SGHRS, YFSETQ. V shed 5 bases and J 8 bases; nucleotides not matched to a gene: 2. The CDR3 contains 13 residues. CDR3 sequence: CASRGQGAYEQFF. CDR3 nucleotide sequence: TGCGCCAGCAGGGGACAGGGGGCGTATGAGCAGTTCTTC.

This clonotype was found a few times. The chain combines TRBV3-1 with TRBJ2-7, with D unclear. This CDR3 has 13 amino acids. Germline CDR1 reads LGHDT; CDR2 reads YNNKEL (reference sequence). Between the trimmed V and J ends, which lost 0 bases and 1 base, there was a span of 4 bases. The CDR3 nucleotides are TGTGCCAGCAGCCAAGAAGGATCCTACGAGCAGTACTTC. The encoded protein is CASSQEGSYEQYF.

The V call is TRBV7-9, the J call TRBJ2-3; D ambiguous. The CDR3 spans 13 residues. Looked up from germline, CDR1 is SEHNR and CDR2 is FQNEAQ (reference sequence). The V and J ends lost 6 bases and 5 bases respectively, with 12 bases between them. The CDR3 nucleotides read TGTGCCAGCAGACGAACCCCTGGAGATACGCAGTATTTT. It codes for CASRRTPGDTQYF.

In this sample, this clonotype turned up a few times. The chain links TRBV6-1 to TRBJ2-2; D is perhaps TRBD1 (6 bases). The CDR3 length is 15 residues. Germline loops: CDR1 MNHNS, CDR2 SASEGT. Between the trimmed V and J ends, which lost 8 bases and 0 bases, there was a span of 13 bases. CDR3 amino acids: CASGSGTPNTGELFF. In DNA, the CDR3 is TGTGCCAGCGGATCCGGGACACCGAACACCGGGGAGCTGTTTTTT.

V usage is TRBV5-6 and J usage is TRBJ2-6; 11 nucleotides line up with TRBD2. V dropped 6 bases and J dropped 1; count of bases not matched to a gene: 9. The CDR3 totals 18 residues. The germline gives CDR1 SGHDT, CDR2 YYEEEE. In nucleotides, the CDR3 is TGTGCCAGCAACCTCCGGGCTAGCGGGGGGTCTGGGGCCAACGTCCTGACTTTC. Residues: CASNLRASGGSGANVLTF.